This section outlines one TCR beta chain sequence together with its context. Its antigen is not known. In the PCR, 60 Vbeta and 13 Jbeta primers were used. The table came from immunoSEQ multiplex PCR; TCRdb's copy has only in-frame clones and leaves some out. The data hold over 150,000 clones, with 70% to 85% observed a single time. This record comes from a study of cytomegalovirus exposure and HLA in healthy donors. The study's findings and limits: Several of the most significant clusters appeared, in a later analysis, to be linked to common viral pathogens. Cytomegalovirus-associated status was assigned to 164 TCR beta chains. Most TCR sequences showed up rarely, but some public TCRs showed up in many donors. Prior analysis indicated that the majority of TCR beta V segments exhibited productivity approximately 87% or approximately 30% of the time.

The germline V gene has CDR1 KGHSH and CDR2 LQKENI. With 3 bases clipped from V and 0 bases from J, the junction kept 7 bases outside the gene matches. The CDR3 has 17 amino acids. The source material was PBMCs. The rearrangement joins TRBV18 to TRBJ1-5, with 8 bases aligning to TRBD1. The receptor comes from a man between 18 and 29 years old in good health and CMV-seronegative. For the CDR3, the DNA is TGTGCCAGCTCACCCGGGACAGGCACCAATAGCAATCAGCCCCAGCATTTT. This codes for CASSPGTGTNSNQPQHF.